Below are 20 T cell receptor beta chains sequenced from a single sample in a study of lymphopenia after photon versus proton radiotherapy (dated by TCRdb to between 2018 and 2021). Library method: the immunoSEQ multiplex PCR assay. In TCRdb, the immuneACCESS table is reduced to in-frame sequences with V and J assigned. These tables do not hold every clone; where another copy was compared, an unresolved V gene accounts for under half, and the others remain unexplained. For this sample there are about 26,000 clones; 75% to 90% appear just once. Roughly 3.5% of the sample lies in the top ten. The sample consisted of peripheral blood, taken from a patient treated with photon-based radiotherapy. The receptor set was obtained from a woman aged 45-60 years with pancreatic cancer.

This clone was seen only once. This chain links TRBV10-1 with TRBJ2-1, with 11 bases identical to TRBD2. Trimming took 6 bases from V and 6 from J; bases not matched to a gene: 4. The germline V gene has CDR1 WNHNN and CDR2 SYGVQD (reference sequence). The CDR3 loop spans 14 amino acids. The CDR3 loop is CASSDSGRANEQFF. CDR3 nucleotide sequence: TGCGCCAGCAGCGATAGCGGGAGGGCCAATGAGCAGTTCTTC.

The chain uses TRBV6-6 and TRBJ2-3, with TRBD2 matching over 7 bases. This CDR3 has 14 amino acids. J gave up 5 bases and V 5 bases, and 7 bases lay outside the gene matches. The germline V gene has CDR1 MNHNY and CDR2 SVGAGI (reference sequence). The CDR3 protein is CASSRVASGDTQYF. CDR3 bases: TGTGCCAGCAGTCGGGTTGCTAGCGGAGATACGCAGTATTTT.

The chain uses TRBV19 and TRBJ2-7; D gene unclear. Germline V CDR1 and CDR2: LNHDA, SQIVND (reference sequence). The V end lost 7 bases, the J end lost 0 bases, and 13 bases lay between the germline ends. The length of the CDR3 is 14 residues. CDR3 nucleotides: TGTGCCAGTAACAAGGGCACAGCCTCCTACGAGCAGTACTTC. It translates to CASNKGTASYEQYF.

The chain joins TRBV5-6 to TRBJ1-1; D gene unclear. Germline CDR1 reads SGHDT; CDR2 reads YYEEEE. This CDR3 is built from 12 residues. Trimming cost V 3 bases and J 7 bases, with 10 bases left between them. Here the CDR3 DNA reads TGTGCCAGCAGCTACAGAAGAAGTGAAGCTTTCTTT. Translated, it gives CASSYRRSEAFF.

The rearrangement links TRBV28 to TRBJ2-4, with D perhaps TRBD1 (6 bases). Trimming left V 3 bases short and J 8 bases short, with 20 bases between. From germline, CDR1 is MDHEN and CDR2 SYDVKM. The CDR3 runs to 16 residues. CDR3 DNA: TGTGCCAGCAGTTTTTTGGGGGCGAGGGGAGCGGACATTCAGTACTTC. Its protein product is CASSFLGARGADIQYF.

This clone has just a few counts. V is TRBV18 and J is TRBJ1-5; D uncertain. The germline gives CDR1 KGHSH, CDR2 LQKENI. V gave up 0 bases and J gave up 6 bases, with 12 bases separating them. This CDR3 contains 15 residues. This CDR3 is CASSPPGVVSQPQHF. Written as DNA, the CDR3 is TGTGCCAGCTCACCACCCGGGGTTGTAAGTCAGCCCCAGCATTTT.

The chain has TRBV4-1 and TRBJ2-4; perhaps TRBD1 as D (6 bases). Per the germline V gene, CDR1 is MGHRA and CDR2 is YSYEKL. The V and J ends lost 0 bases and 3 bases respectively, with 12 bases between them. There are 16 residues in the CDR3. CDR3 loop: CASSQDQGGGKNIQYF. The CDR3 DNA sequence: TGCGCCAGCAGCCAAGATCAAGGGGGTGGCAAAAACATTCAGTACTTC.

The rearrangement joins TRBV27 to TRBJ2-7, with a possible D match to TRBD1 (6 bases). The CDR3 loop spans 13 amino acids. Germline-derived CDR1 and CDR2 are MNHEY and SMNVEV (reference sequence). V was pared by 5 bases and J by 5 bases, with 13 bases between. CDR3: CASSPGVRNEQYF. CDR3 nucleotide sequence: TGTGCCAGCAGTCCAGGGGTAAGAAACGAGCAGTACTTC.

This clone has a handful of counts. This chain connects TRBV4-1 to TRBJ2-3; 10 bases agree with TRBD2. J gave up 4 bases and V 4 bases, and 11 bases lay outside the gene matches. The germline V gene encodes CDR1 MGHRA and CDR2 YSYEKL. The CDR3 runs to 17 residues. CDR3 nucleotides: TGCGCCAGCAGCCCTCCGGGGAGCGGGAGGGAAGCAGATACGCAGTATTTT. This translates into CASSPPGSGREADTQYF.

The CDR3 spells CASSLGGRTYEQYF. The CDR3 DNA is TGTGCCAGCAGCTTGGGTGGTAGAACCTACGAGCAGTACTTC. The V and J genes are TRBV5-6 and TRBJ2-7; D uncertain. Germline V lookup: CDR1 SGHDT, CDR2 YYEEEE. V lost 0 bases, J lost 2 bases, and 9 bases lay in between. There are 14 residues in the CDR3.

The rearrangement links TRBV10-3 to TRBJ1-5; 7 nucleotides agree with TRBD1. V gave up 6 bases and J gave up 7 bases; unmatched junction bases: 9. The CDR3 spans 14 residues. CDR1 is ENHRY, CDR2 SYGVKD, per germline. CDR3 in amino acids: CAIRSDRVEQPQHF. The CDR3 DNA reads TGTGCCATCAGGAGCGACAGGGTTGAACAGCCCCAGCATTTT.

The rearrangement uses TRBV7-2 and TRBJ1-2; no definite D call. The CDR3 runs 12 residues. Germline V gene sequence: CDR1 SGHTA, CDR2 FQGNSA. V lost 5 bases, J lost 0 bases, and 4 bases lay in between. The CDR3 protein is CASSATNYGYTF. The DNA of the CDR3 is TGTGCCAGCAGCGCCACTAACTATGGCTACACCTTC.

The chain uses TRBV5-1 and TRBJ1-2, with D maybe TRBD1 (6 bases). Between the trimmed V and J ends, which lost 3 bases and 5 bases, there was a span of 11 bases. The CDR3 has 13 amino acids. In germline, CDR1 is SGHRS, CDR2 YFSETQ. The CDR3 sequence: CASSSGVGYGYTF. The CDR3 nucleotides read TGCGCCAGCAGCTCAGGGGTGGGATATGGCTACACCTTC.

CDR3 in amino acids: CATFSGEQFF. CDR3 sequence (DNA): TGTGCCACTTTTAGCGGGGAGCAGTTCTTC. The rearrangement uses TRBV6-1 and TRBJ2-1; 7 bases map to TRBD2. The V gene end was trimmed by 10 bases and the J gene end by 10 bases; junction bases not matched to a gene: 4. This CDR3 is built from 10 residues. Per the germline V gene, CDR1 is MNHNS and CDR2 is SASEGT.

The V and J genes are TRBV9 and TRBJ1-2; D call uncertain. Trimming took 3 bases from V and 3 from J, leaving 15 bases between them. This CDR3 has 15 residues. Germline V CDR1 and CDR2: SGDLS, YYNGEE. CDR3 sequence reads: CASSADTTFYYGYTF. The CDR3 DNA reads as TGTGCCAGCAGCGCAGACACCACATTCTACTATGGCTACACCTTC.

This clone is a singleton in its sample. This rearrangement joins TRBV5-1 to TRBJ2-7, with D possibly TRBD1 on 5 matching bases. The germline V and J ends were trimmed by 0 bases and 5 bases, with 15 bases remaining between them. Germline CDR1 reads SGHRS; CDR2 reads YFSETQ. The CDR3 loop spans 15 amino acids. The CDR3 DNA reads TGCGCCAGCAGCTTGGAACCAGGGCAGAGGAACGAGCAGTACTTC. Translated, it gives CASSLEPGQRNEQYF.

This sequence joins TRBV6-1 and TRBJ1-3; no clear D. CDR3 length: 15 amino acids. V lost 2 bases to trimming and J lost 4 bases, with 12 bases between them. The germline CDR1 and CDR2 sequences are MNHNS and SASEGT. This CDR3 reads CASSESGYGGNTIYF. The CDR3 DNA follows: TGTGCCAGCAGTGAATCTGGGTATGGCGGAAACACCATATATTTT.

This chain connects TRBV6-1 to TRBJ1-5; D uncertain. The V gene's germline CDR1 is MNHNS and CDR2 SASEGT. V lost 1 base and J lost 4, with 5 bases in between. The CDR3 length is 13 residues. The CDR3 loop is CASSEGRNQPQHF. DNA for the CDR3: TGTGCCAGCAGTGAAGGCAGAAATCAGCCCCAGCATTTT.

The chain is built from TRBV11-2 and TRBJ1-3, with 9 bases identical to TRBD1. The germline CDR1 and CDR2 sequences are SGHAT and FQNNGV. The CDR3 sequence is 15 residues long. The trim removed 3 bases at V and 4 bases at J, leaving 4 bases unmatched. DNA of the CDR3: TGTGCCAGCAGCTTGGACAGGGGTATAGGAAACACCATATATTTT. Its translation: CASSLDRGIGNTIYF.

The rearrangement joins TRBV7-9 to TRBJ2-7, with 9 bases aligning to TRBD1. Germline loops: CDR1 SEHNR, CDR2 FQNEAQ (reference sequence). CDR3 length: 15 amino acids. V lost 6 bases and J lost 1; bases outside the gene matches: 7. The CDR3 sequence: CASSPGTGRSYEQYF. The CDR3 DNA reads as TGTGCCAGCAGTCCCGGGACAGGGAGGTCCTACGAGCAGTACTTC.